This T cell receptor (beta chain) derives from a study of blood T cells in healthy people across ages. This CDR3 comprises 14 residues. Each sample used at least 6 million PBMCs. Together with a sample-barcoded 5' primer, a J-beta primer mix was included in a second PCR lasting about 6 to 11 cycles. TCRdb used MiXCR to reprocess the 5' RACE reads, holding one entry per CDR3 protein. The sample holds roughly 1,000,000 distinct CDR3 sequences, about 23% seen once. The same sample was also used in a study of T cells of mothers and their children. That source adds: Each mother yielded more than 10 million TCR beta CDR3 reads. Each child yielded around 2.9 million reads.

This sequence was found in a girl aged 2-10 years in good health. The specimen was blood. This chain uses TRBV23-1 with TRBJ2-5, with D perhaps TRBD1 or TRBD2 (6 bases each). The J call may be in error: the DNA end matches TRBJ2-1 better. TRBV23-1 is sorted into the ORF group, with uncertain function. CDR3 sequence reads: CASSQITTGGFQFF. CDR3 nucleotide sequence: TGCGCCAGCAGTCAAATAACGACCGGGGGCTTCCAGTTCTTC.